The T cell receptor (beta chain) described here comes from a study of blood T cell repertoires in COVID-19. On the study more broadly: Some COVID-19 samples were acute and others convalescent; all came from the United States, Italy and Spain. The cDNA or gDNA used as material had been derived from T cells, B-cell-depleted T cells, or PBMCs.

Germline V gene data show CDR1 as ENHRY and CDR2 as SYGVKD. This CDR3 has 13 amino acids. Trimming at V came to 7 bases and at J to 6 bases, leaving 4 bases not matched to a gene. Per the study methods: Scientists estimated how many nucleated cells there were by amplifying reference gene primers. Repertoires were generated with immunoSEQ multiplex PCR, while TCRdb's copy carries only in-frame clones and drops some. V, J and clone size reflect that table, while D and trimming were determined from the DNA. Of 43,000 or so clones listed, approximately 89% are singletons. Sequenced material: peripheral blood. The receptor's source is a man in his 60s with active or convalescent COVID-19. The chain couples TRBV10-3 to TRBJ1-4; 8 bases match TRBD1. The CDR3 is CAITPDRDEKLFF. The DNA for the CDR3 is TGTGCCATCACCCCGGACAGGGATGAAAAACTGTTTTTT.